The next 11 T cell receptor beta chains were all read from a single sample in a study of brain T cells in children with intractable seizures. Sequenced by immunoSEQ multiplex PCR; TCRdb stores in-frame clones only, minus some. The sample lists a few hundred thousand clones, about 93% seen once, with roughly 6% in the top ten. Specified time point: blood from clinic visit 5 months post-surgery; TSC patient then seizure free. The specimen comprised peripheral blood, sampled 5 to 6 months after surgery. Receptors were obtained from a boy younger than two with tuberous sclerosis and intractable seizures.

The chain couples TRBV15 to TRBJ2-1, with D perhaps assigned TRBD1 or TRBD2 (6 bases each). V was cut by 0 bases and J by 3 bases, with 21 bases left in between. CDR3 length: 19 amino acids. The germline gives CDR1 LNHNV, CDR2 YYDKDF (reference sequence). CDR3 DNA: TGTGCCACCAGCAGAGATGGGTCCGGGGGCGCGGGATACTACAATGAGCAGTTCTTC. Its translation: CATSRDGSGGAGYYNEQFF.

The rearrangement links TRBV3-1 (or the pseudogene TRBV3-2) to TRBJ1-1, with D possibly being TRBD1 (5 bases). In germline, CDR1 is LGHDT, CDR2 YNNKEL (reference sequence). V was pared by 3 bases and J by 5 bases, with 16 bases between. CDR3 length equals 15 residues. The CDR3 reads CASSHPTRGETEAFF. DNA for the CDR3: TGTGCCAGCAGCCACCCCACAAGGGGAGAAACTGAAGCTTTCTTT.

The CDR3 here is CSVALDRGHTHTHNEQFF. The DNA of the CDR3 is TGCAGCGTTGCCCTGGACAGGGGACACACACACACACACAATGAGCAGTTCTTC. The rearrangement links TRBV29-1 to TRBJ2-1; 9 nucleotides line up with TRBD1. The CDR3 covers 18 residues. V dropped 4 bases and J dropped 5; count of bases not matched to a gene: 18. The germline V gene has CDR1 SQVTM and CDR2 ANQGSEA.

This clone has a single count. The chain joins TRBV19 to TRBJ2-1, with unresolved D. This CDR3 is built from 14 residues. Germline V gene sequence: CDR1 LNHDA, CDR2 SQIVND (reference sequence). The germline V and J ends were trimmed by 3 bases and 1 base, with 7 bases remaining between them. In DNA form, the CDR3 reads TGTGCCAGTAGTATCATGGGGTCCTACAATGAGCAGTTCTTC. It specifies CASSIMGSYNEQFF.

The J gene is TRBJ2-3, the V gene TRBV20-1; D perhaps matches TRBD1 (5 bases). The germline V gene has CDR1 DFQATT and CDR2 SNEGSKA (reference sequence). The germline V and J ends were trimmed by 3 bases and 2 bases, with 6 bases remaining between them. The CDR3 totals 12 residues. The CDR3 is CSASGHTDTQYF. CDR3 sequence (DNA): TGCAGTGCTAGTGGACACACAGATACGCAGTATTTT.

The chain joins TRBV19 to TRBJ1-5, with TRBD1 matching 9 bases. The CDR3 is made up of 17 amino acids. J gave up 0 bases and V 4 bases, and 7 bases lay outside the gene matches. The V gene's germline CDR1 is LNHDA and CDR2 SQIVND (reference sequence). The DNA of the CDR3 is TGTGCCAGTAGTACTTTGACAGGGGGGTCTAGCAATCAGCCCCAGCATTTT. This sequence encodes CASSTLTGGSSNQPQHF. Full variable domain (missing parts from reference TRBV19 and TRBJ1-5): DGGITQSPKYLFRKEGQNVTLSCEQNLNHDAMYWYRQDPGQGLRLIYYSQIVNDFQKGDIAEGYSVSREKKESFPLTVTSAQKNPTAFYLCASSTLTGGSSNQPQHFGDGTRLSIL.

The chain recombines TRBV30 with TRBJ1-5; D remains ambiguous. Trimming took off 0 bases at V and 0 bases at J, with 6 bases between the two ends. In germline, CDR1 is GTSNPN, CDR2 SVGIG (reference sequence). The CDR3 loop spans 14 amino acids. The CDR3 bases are TGTGCCTGGAGTGTGGGTCCTAGCAATCAGCCCCAGCATTTT. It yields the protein CAWSVGPSNQPQHF.

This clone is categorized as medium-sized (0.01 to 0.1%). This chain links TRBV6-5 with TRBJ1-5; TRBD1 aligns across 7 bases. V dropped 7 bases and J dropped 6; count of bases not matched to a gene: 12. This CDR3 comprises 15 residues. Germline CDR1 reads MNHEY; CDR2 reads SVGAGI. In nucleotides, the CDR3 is TGTGCCAGCATCTTTCGGCAGGGGGTGAGTCAGCCCCAGCATTTT. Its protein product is CASIFRQGVSQPQHF.

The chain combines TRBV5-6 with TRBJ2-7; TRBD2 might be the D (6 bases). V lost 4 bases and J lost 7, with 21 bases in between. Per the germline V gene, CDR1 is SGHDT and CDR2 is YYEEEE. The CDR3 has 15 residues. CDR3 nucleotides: TGTGCCAGCAGCCTAATAAGGGACTCCGATCTAGAGCAGTACTTC. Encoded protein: CASSLIRDSDLEQYF. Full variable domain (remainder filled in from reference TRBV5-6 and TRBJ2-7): DAGVTQSPTHLIKTRGQQVTLRCSPKSGHDTVSWYQQALGQGPQFIFQYYEEEERQRGNFPDRFSGHQFPNYSSELNVNALLLGDSALYLCASSLIRDSDLEQYFGPGTRLTVT.

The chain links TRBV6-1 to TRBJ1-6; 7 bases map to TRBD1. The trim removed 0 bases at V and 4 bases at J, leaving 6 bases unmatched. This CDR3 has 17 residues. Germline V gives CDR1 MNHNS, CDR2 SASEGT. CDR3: CASSEARGRTYNSPLHF. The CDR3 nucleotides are TGTGCCAGCAGTGAAGCCAGGGGGAGAACGTATAATTCACCCCTCCACTTT.

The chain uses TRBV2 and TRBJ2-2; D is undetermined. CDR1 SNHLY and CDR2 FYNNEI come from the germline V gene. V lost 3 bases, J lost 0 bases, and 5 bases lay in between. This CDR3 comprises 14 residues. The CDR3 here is CASSDFSNTGELFF. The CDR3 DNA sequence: TGTGCCAGCAGTGACTTCTCGAACACCGGGGAGCTGTTTTTT.